These T cell receptor beta chains were read from a single sample in a study of T cell repertoires in ileal Crohn's disease. The method was immunoSEQ multiplex PCR; TCRdb's version includes in-frame clones alone and lacks a portion of them. The repertoire consists of 3,000 to 4,000 clones, with under 80% occurring once and the leading ten covering roughly 22%. The specimen sequenced was ileal tissue. The receptors were sampled from an adult with Crohn's disease. The CDR3 runs from the conserved cysteine through the conserved F or W. Each record gives: D gene, V gene, J gene, clone size, CDR3 protein, CDR3 DNA. A D gene is named only where the DNA matches it firmly. Where a row states a size, it is once, few, many or the class of an expanded clone; other rows omit it.

D: TRBD2; V: TRBV4-3; J: TRBJ2-5; size: -; CDR3: CASSRNLAGSYQETQYF; DNA: TGCGCCAGCAGCCGGAATCTAGCGGGCTCTTACCAAGAGACCCAGTACTTC
D: TRBD2; V: TRBV11-2; J: TRBJ2-1; size: -; CDR3: CASSQAGGHEQFF; DNA: TGTGCCAGCAGCCAAGCGGGAGGGCACGAGCAGTTCTTC
D: TRBD1; V: TRBV9; J: TRBJ1-1; size: once; CDR3: CASSAFGTDTEAFF; DNA: TGTGCCAGCAGCGCCTTTGGGACAGACACTGAAGCTTTCTTT
D: TRBD1; V: TRBV5-8; J: TRBJ1-4; size: -; CDR3: CASSLAGGGEKLFF; DNA: TGTGCCAGCAGCTTGGCAGGGGGCGGTGAAAAACTGTTTTTT
D: TRBD1; V: TRBV7-9; J: TRBJ1-1; size: -; CDR3: CASSLGQGPLNTEAFF; DNA: TGTGCCAGCAGCTTGGGACAGGGGCCCCTGAACACTGAAGCTTTCTTT
D: -; V: TRBV14; J: TRBJ2-7; size: once; CDR3: CASSQYYEQYF; DNA: TGTGCCAGCAGCCAATACTACGAGCAGTACTTC
D: -; V: TRBV29-1; J: TRBJ2-3; size: -; CDR3: CSVRDKGKGTDTQYF; DNA: TGCAGCGTCCGGGACAAGGGCAAAGGCACAGATACGCAGTATTTT
D: TRBD2; V: TRBV5-8; J: TRBJ2-7; size: -; CDR3: CASLYLVREGLSYEQYF; DNA: TGTGCCAGCCTTTATCTGGTAAGGGAGGGCCTCTCCTACGAGCAGTACTTC
D: TRBD2; V: TRBV4-3; J: TRBJ2-7; size: -; CDR3: CASSVGLGDYEQYF; DNA: TGCGCCAGCAGCGTCGGACTAGGGGACTACGAGCAGTACTTC
D: TRBD1; V: TRBV29-1; J: TRBJ2-7; size: -; CDR3: CSIRGQGKGEQYF; DNA: TGCAGCATCCGAGGACAGGGGAAAGGCGAGCAGTACTTC
D: TRBD2; V: TRBV5-6; J: TRBJ2-3; size: -; CDR3: CASSLTSGLYTDTQYF; DNA: TGTGCCAGCAGCTTAACTAGCGGACTATACACAGATACGCAGTATTTT
D: TRBD2; V: TRBV2; J: TRBJ2-1; size: -; CDR3: CATGLAGAHNEQFF; DNA: TGTGCCACCGGACTAGCGGGGGCCCACAATGAGCAGTTCTTC
D: -; V: TRBV5-6; J: TRBJ2-7; size: -; CDR3: CASSFQELRVQYF; DNA: TGTGCCAGCAGCTTCCAAGAACTACGGGTGCAGTACTTC
D: -; V: TRBV5-1; J: TRBJ2-7; size: -; CDR3: CASSLDGGSSYEQYF; DNA: TGCGCCAGCAGCTTGGATGGGGGGAGTTCCTACGAGCAGTACTTC
D: -; V: TRBV28; J: TRBJ2-7; size: -; CDR3: CASKTGLDEQYF; DNA: TGTGCCAGCAAAACCGGACTCGACGAGCAGTACTTC
D: TRBD1; V: TRBV19; J: TRBJ2-2; size: -; CDR3: CASRTGGTNTGELFF; DNA: TGTGCCAGTAGGACAGGGGGCACGAACACCGGGGAGCTGTTTTTT
D: TRBD1; V: TRBV30; J: TRBJ2-7; size: -; CDR3: CAWNRGKYEQYF; DNA: TGTGCCTGGAACAGGGGGAAATACGAGCAGTACTTC
D: TRBD2; V: TRBV15; J: TRBJ2-7; size: -; CDR3: CATSRDLGLASYEQYF; DNA: TGTGCCACCAGCAGAGATCTAGGACTAGCGAGTTACGAGCAGTACTTC
D: TRBD1; V: TRBV6-1; J: TRBJ1-1; size: -; CDR3: CASSEAPGGHTEAFF; DNA: TGTGCCAGCAGTGAAGCCCCAGGGGGCCACACTGAAGCTTTCTTT
D: TRBD1; V: TRBV7-9; J: TRBJ1-2; size: -; CDR3: CASSPTTGARNYGYTF; DNA: TGTGCCAGCAGCCCAACCACAGGGGCCCGTAACTATGGCTACACCTTC
D: -; V: TRBV7-9; J: TRBJ2-1; size: few; CDR3: CASSVPKDSNNEQFF; DNA: TGTGCCAGCAGCGTTCCAAAGGACTCAAACAATGAGCAGTTCTTC
D: -; V: TRBV15; J: TRBJ1-1; size: -; CDR3: CATRADWDTEAFF; DNA: TGTGCCACCAGGGCGGACTGGGACACTGAAGCTTTCTTT
D: -; V: TRBV29-1; J: TRBJ2-7; size: -; CDR3: CSVGRDTIYEQYF; DNA: TGCAGCGTTGGCCGGGATACTATCTACGAGCAGTACTTC
D: -; V: TRBV7-9; J: TRBJ1-1; size: -; CDR3: CASSLGQLEGSEAFF; DNA: TGTGCCAGCAGCTTAGGGCAGCTAGAGGGCTCTGAAGCTTTCTTT
D: TRBD1; V: TRBV29-1; J: TRBJ1-2; size: -; CDR3: CSVKTGGRGYTF; DNA: TGCAGCGTCAAAACAGGGGGCCGTGGCTACACCTTC
D: TRBD2; V: TRBV7-4; J: TRBJ2-3; size: few; CDR3: CASSLFPRLAGSTDTQYF; DNA: TGTGCCAGCAGCTTATTCCCTCGGCTAGCGGGGAGCACAGATACGCAGTATTTT
D: TRBD1; V: TRBV5-3; J: TRBJ1-1; size: -; CDR3: CARSRTGANTEAFF; DNA: TGTGCCAGAAGCAGGACAGGGGCTAACACTGAAGCTTTCTTT
D: TRBD1; V: TRBV29-1; J: TRBJ1-5; size: once; CDR3: CSAGQHNQPQHF; DNA: TGCAGCGCGGGACAGCACAATCAGCCCCAGCATTTT
D: TRBD1; V: TRBV9; J: TRBJ1-2; size: -; CDR3: CASSAVTGDGYTF; DNA: TGTGCCAGCAGCGCAGTCACAGGGGATGGCTACACCTTC
D: TRBD1; V: TRBV4-3; J: TRBJ2-7; size: -; CDR3: CASSQEETGGYEQYF; DNA: TGCGCCAGCAGCCAAGAGGAGACAGGGGGCTACGAGCAGTACTTC
D: -; V: TRBV2; J: TRBJ2-6; size: -; CDR3: CASSDRVGANVLTF; DNA: TGTGCCAGCAGTGACAGGGTTGGGGCCAACGTCCTGACTTTC
D: -; V: TRBV27; J: TRBJ2-7; size: -; CDR3: CASSSLRTDSPYEQYF; DNA: TGTGCCAGCAGTTCCCTACGTACCGACAGCCCCTACGAGCAGTACTTC
D: -; V: TRBV7-9; J: TRBJ2-1; size: -; CDR3: CASSSTRNEQFF; DNA: TGTGCCAGCAGCTCGACAAGAAATGAGCAGTTCTTC
D: TRBD1; V: TRBV7-7; J: TRBJ2-7; size: -; CDR3: CASSLDRGYEQYF; DNA: TGTGCCAGCAGCTTGGACAGGGGGTACGAGCAGTACTTC
D: -; V: TRBV7-3; J: TRBJ2-2; size: -; CDR3: CASSPGATRTRELFF; DNA: TGTGCCAGCAGCCCTGGGGCTACCCGTACTCGGGAGCTGTTTTTT
D: TRBD1; V: TRBV25-1; J: TRBJ1-2; size: few; CDR3: CASSPQGALNYGYTF; DNA: TGTGCCAGCAGTCCCCAGGGGGCCCTCAACTATGGCTACACCTTC
D: -; V: TRBV29-1; J: TRBJ2-7; size: -; CDR3: CSVWGASYEQYF; DNA: TGCAGCGTCTGGGGCGCCTCCTACGAGCAGTACTTC
D: TRBD2; V: TRBV18; J: TRBJ2-7; size: -; CDR3: CASSPRGLADLYEQYF; DNA: TGTGCCAGCTCACCAAGGGGACTAGCTGATCTCTACGAGCAGTACTTC
D: -; V: TRBV6-1; J: TRBJ2-7; size: -; CDR3: CASRSTGPPYEQYF; DNA: TGTGCCAGCAGATCGACAGGACCCCCTTACGAGCAGTACTTC
D: TRBD2; V: TRBV11-3; J: TRBJ2-2; size: -; CDR3: CASSLIAGGVTGELFF; DNA: TGTGCCAGCAGCCTAATAGCGGGAGGGGTAACCGGGGAGCTGTTTTTT